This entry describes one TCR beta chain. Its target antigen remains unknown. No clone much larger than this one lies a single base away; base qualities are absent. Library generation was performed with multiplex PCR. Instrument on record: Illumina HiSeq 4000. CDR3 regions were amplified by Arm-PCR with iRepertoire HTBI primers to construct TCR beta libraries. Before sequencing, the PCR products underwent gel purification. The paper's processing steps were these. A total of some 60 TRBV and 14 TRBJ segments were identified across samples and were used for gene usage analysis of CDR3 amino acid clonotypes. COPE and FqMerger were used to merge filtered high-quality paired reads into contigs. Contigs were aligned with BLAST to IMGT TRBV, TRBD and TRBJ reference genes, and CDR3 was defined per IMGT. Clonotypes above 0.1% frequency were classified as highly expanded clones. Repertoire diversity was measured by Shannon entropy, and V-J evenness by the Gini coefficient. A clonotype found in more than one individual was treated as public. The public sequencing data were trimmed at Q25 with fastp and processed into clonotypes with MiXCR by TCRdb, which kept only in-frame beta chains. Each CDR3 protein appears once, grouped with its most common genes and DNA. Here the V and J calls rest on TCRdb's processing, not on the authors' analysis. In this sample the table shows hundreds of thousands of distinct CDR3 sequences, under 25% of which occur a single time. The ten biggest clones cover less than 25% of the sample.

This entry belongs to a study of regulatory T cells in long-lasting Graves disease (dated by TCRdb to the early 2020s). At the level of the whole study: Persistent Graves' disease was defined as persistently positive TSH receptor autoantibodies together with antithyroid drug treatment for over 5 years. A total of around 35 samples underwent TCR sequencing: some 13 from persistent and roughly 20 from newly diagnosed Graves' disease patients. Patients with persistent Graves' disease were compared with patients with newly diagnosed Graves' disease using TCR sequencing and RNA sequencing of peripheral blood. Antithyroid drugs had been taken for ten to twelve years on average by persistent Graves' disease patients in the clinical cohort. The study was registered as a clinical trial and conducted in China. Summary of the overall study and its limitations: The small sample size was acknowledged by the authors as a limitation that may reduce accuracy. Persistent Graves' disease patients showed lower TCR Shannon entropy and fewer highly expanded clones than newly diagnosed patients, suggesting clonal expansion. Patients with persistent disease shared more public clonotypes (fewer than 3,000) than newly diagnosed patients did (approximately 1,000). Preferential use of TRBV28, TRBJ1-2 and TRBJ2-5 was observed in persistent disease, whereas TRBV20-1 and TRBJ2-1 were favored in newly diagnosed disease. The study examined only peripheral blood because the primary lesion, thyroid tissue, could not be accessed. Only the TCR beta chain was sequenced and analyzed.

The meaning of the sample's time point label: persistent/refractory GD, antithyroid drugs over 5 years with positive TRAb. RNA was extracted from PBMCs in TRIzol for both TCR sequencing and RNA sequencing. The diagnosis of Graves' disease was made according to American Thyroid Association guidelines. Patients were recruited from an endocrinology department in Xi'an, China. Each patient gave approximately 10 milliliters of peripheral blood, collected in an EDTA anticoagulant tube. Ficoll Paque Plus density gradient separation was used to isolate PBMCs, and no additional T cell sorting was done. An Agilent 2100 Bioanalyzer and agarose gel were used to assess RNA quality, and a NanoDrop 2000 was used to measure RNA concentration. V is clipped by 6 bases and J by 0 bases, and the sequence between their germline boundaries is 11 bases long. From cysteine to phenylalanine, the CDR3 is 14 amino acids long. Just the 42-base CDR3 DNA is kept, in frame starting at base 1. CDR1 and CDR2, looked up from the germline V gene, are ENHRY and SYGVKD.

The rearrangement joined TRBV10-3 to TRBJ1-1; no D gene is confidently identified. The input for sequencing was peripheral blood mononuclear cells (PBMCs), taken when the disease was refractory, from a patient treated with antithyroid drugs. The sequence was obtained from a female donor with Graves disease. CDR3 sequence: CAIRSDPMNTEAFF. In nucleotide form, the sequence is TGTGCCATCAGAAGTGATCCCATGAACACTGAAGCTTTCTTT.